The sequence of this T cell receptor beta chain was determined in a study of cytomegalovirus exposure and HLA in healthy donors. The study ran its PCR with 60 Vbeta and 13 Jbeta primers. Sequencing used immunoSEQ multiplex PCR; TCRdb keeps in-frame clones, though not all of them. The top ten hold about 8% of the sample, which has more than 150,000 clones, approximately 82% seen once. Study-level points and caveats: Donor immune exposure was known only as CMV serostatus.

CDR3 size: 12 residues. Germline V gives CDR1 LNHDA, CDR2 SQIVND (reference sequence). V gave up 3 bases and J gave up 6 bases, with 6 bases separating them. As concerns this clone: The target antigen is unknown.

This TCR came from a woman aged 40 to 50 in good health and CMV-seropositive. This chain uses TRBV19 with TRBJ1-5; D gene ambiguous. Source material: PBMCs. CDR3 DNA: TGTGCCAGTAGTATCGTACTTCAGCCCCAGCATTTT. It codes for CASSIVLQPQHF.